One sample yielded the 24 T cell receptor beta chains listed below, sequenced in a study of OX40 agonist ivuxolimab in advanced cancers. Sequenced by immunoSEQ multiplex PCR; TCRdb stores in-frame clones only, minus some. The repertoire holds under 90,000 clones, with roughly 83% as singletons. Specimen: CD4+ or CD8+ T cells sorted from blood, collected in a trial of the OX40 agonist ivuxolimab. Source of these receptors: an adult with an advanced solid tumor such as melanoma, head and neck, liver or kidney cancer.

J is TRBJ2-7 and V is TRBV19, with a weak D call TRBD1 (7 bases). The CDR3 sequence is 17 residues long. Between the trimmed V and J ends, which lost 6 bases and 2 bases, there was a span of 23 bases. The germline CDR1 and CDR2 sequences are LNHDA and SQIVND (reference sequence). CDR3 residues: CASRYSPTTGEAYEQYF. CDR3 sequence (DNA): TGTGCCAGTAGATACTCCCCCACTACAGGGGAGGCCTACGAGCAGTACTTC.

V gene TRBV4-3 combines with J gene TRBJ2-3; a weak D match, TRBD2 (5 bases). The germline V gene has CDR1 LGHNA and CDR2 YSLEER. V was cut by 2 bases and J by 3 bases, with 15 bases left in between. The CDR3 runs to 16 residues. CDR3 DNA: TGCGCCAGCAGCCAATACCATGGGCCGGGGACAGATACGCAGTATTTT. Its translation is CASSQYHGPGTDTQYF.

This clone showed up just once. The rearrangement joins TRBV30 to TRBJ1-1; TRBD1 matches 8 bases. CDR3 length: 14 residues. CDR1 is GTSNPN, CDR2 SVGIG, per germline (reference sequence). With V trimmed by 8 bases and J by 2 bases, 10 bases remained unmatched. The chain's CDR3 is CALKGTGFNTEAFF. The CDR3 nucleotides are TGTGCCCTAAAGGGGACAGGCTTCAACACTGAAGCTTTCTTT.

This clone was detected only a few times. The chain joins TRBV7-9 to TRBJ2-4; TRBD2 is a possible D gene (7 bases). Trimming took off 2 bases at V and 0 bases at J, with 14 bases between the two ends. The CDR3 contains 17 residues. Germline values: CDR1 SEHNR, CDR2 FQNEAQ (reference sequence). The CDR3 bases are TGTGCCAGCAGCTTACCCCTCGGGGGGCGAGCCAAAAACATTCAGTACTTC. Translating it yields CASSLPLGGRAKNIQYF.

The V and J genes are TRBV27 and TRBJ2-1, with D perhaps TRBD2 (7 bases). Germline V CDR1 and CDR2: MNHEY, SMNVEV (reference sequence). V lost 3 bases and J 9 bases, leaving 24 bases between the germline ends. CDR3 size: 17 residues. The CDR3 loop is CASSFQRGLTGGGEQFF. CDR3 nucleotide sequence: TGTGCCAGCAGTTTTCAACGGGGGCTAACGGGGGGTGGTGAGCAGTTCTTC.

A single count supports this clone. The chain has TRBV27 and TRBJ1-4; D uncertain. The V end lost 6 bases, the J end lost 0 bases, and 11 bases lay between the germline ends. Germline V gene lookup returns CDR1 MNHEY and CDR2 SMNVEV (reference sequence). There are 15 residues in the CDR3. CDR3 amino acids: CASRRTPATNEKLFF. The CDR3 DNA reads TGTGCCAGCAGAAGGACTCCCGCAACTAATGAAAAACTGTTTTTT.

The V and J genes are TRBV2 and TRBJ2-5, with 9 bases matching TRBD2. The CDR3 extends over 15 amino acids. Germline V gene sequence: CDR1 SNHLY, CDR2 FYNNEI. Trimming cost V 6 bases and J 1 base; bases outside gene matches: 6. The CDR3 DNA follows: TGTGCCAGCAGAAAAGAACTAGCGGGCCAAGAGACCCAGTACTTC. Encoded protein: CASRKELAGQETQYF.

J is TRBJ2-6 and V is TRBV7-8; unclear D gene. Germline V gene data show CDR1 as SGHVS and CDR2 as FQNEAQ. The CDR3 consists of 13 residues. V lost 7 bases and J lost 4, with 8 bases in between. The CDR3 loop is CASTIAGANVLTF. The DNA for the CDR3 is TGTGCCAGCACCATTGCAGGGGCCAACGTCCTGACTTTC.

This clone showed up just once. The V and J genes are TRBV4-3 and TRBJ2-2, with D possibly being TRBD1 (5 bases). The CDR3 is 16 residues long. The V end lost 0 bases, the J end lost 4 bases, and 12 bases lay between the germline ends. Per germline, CDR1 LGHNA and CDR2 YSLEER. The CDR3 loop is CASSQDPAGRTGELFF. In DNA, the CDR3 is TGCGCCAGCAGCCAAGACCCGGCAGGGCGCACCGGGGAGCTGTTTTTT.

The chain recombines TRBV9 with TRBJ1-2, with 7 bases aligning to TRBD1. V gave up 0 bases and J gave up 9 bases; unmatched junction bases: 8. Germline CDR1 SGDLS, CDR2 YYNGEE. The CDR3 extends over 14 amino acids. CDR3 nucleotides: TGTGCCAGCAGCGTAGTTGACAGGGTCGGGCGCTACACCTTC. Translating it yields CASSVVDRVGRYTF.

The genes are TRBV15 and TRBJ1-1, with D unresolved. V lost 6 bases and J lost 4, with 18 bases in between. The CDR3 sequence is 15 residues long. Per the germline V gene, CDR1 is LNHNV and CDR2 is YYDKDF (reference sequence). DNA of the CDR3: TGTGCCACCAGTCCCGGGGAAGCCGCCAGCACTGAAGCTTTCTTT. Its translation is CATSPGEAASTEAFF. The variable domain in full, completed from reference TRBV15 and TRBJ1-1, reads DAMVIQNPRYQVTQFGKPVTLSCSQTLNHNVMYWYQQKSSQAPKLLFHYYDKDFNNEADTPDNFQSRRPNTSFCFLDIRSPGLGDTAMYLCATSPGEAASTEAFFGQGTRLTVV.

The genes are TRBV25-1 and TRBJ2-3, with a possible D match to TRBD1 (6 bases). This CDR3 is built from 15 residues. The germline gives CDR1 MGHDK, CDR2 SYGVNS. Between the trimmed V and J ends, which lost 6 bases and 0 bases, there was a span of 13 bases. The CDR3 nucleotides are TGTGCCAGCAGAGATGACAGGCTGAGCACAGATACGCAGTATTTT. It yields the protein CASRDDRLSTDTQYF.

This chain uses TRBV9 with TRBJ2-2, with D perhaps TRBD1 (7 bases). This CDR3 is built from 17 residues. CDR1 is SGDLS and CDR2 is YYNGEE in the germline V gene. V was trimmed by 3 bases and J by 6 bases, leaving 21 bases between them. The CDR3 bases are TGTGCCAGCAGCGCCCTGCCAGGAGGGGGCGTCGCCGGGGAGCTGTTTTTT. Residues: CASSALPGGGVAGELFF.

The V and J genes are TRBV23-1 and TRBJ1-4; 8 bases are a match to TRBD1. TRBV23-1 is noted as an ORF with a role that remains uncertain. This CDR3 region has 18 residues. V was clipped by 4 bases and J by 0 bases; unmatched bases: 10. In DNA form, the CDR3 reads TGCGCCAGCAGTCCAAAGGACAGGGAGGGTCCAACTAATGAAAAACTGTTTTTT. Its translation: CASSPKDREGPTNEKLFF.

The chain is built from TRBV18 and TRBJ1-1, with a tentative D call TRBD1 (5 bases). Between the trimmed V and J ends, which lost 2 bases and 1 base, there was a span of 8 bases. Per the germline V gene, CDR1 is KGHSH and CDR2 is LQKENI. This CDR3 comprises 14 residues. The CDR3 loop reads CASSPRGRNTEAFF. CDR3 sequence (DNA): TGTGCCAGCTCACCAAGGGGCAGGAACACTGAAGCTTTCTTT.

This chain uses TRBV5-6 with TRBJ2-3; D is unresolved. This CDR3 contains 12 residues. From germline, CDR1 is SGHDT and CDR2 YYEEEE. Trimming cost V 4 bases and J 6 bases, with 9 bases left between them. CDR3 residues: CASSRLEDTQYF. The DNA for the CDR3 is TGTGCCAGCAGCCGATTAGAGGATACGCAGTATTTT.

The chain employs TRBV18 and TRBJ2-7; D is tentatively TRBD1 or TRBD2 (5 bases each). The CDR3 has 13 residues. CDR1 and CDR2 (germline): KGHSH, LQKENI. Trimming pared 2 bases from V and 4 bases from J, leaving 9 bases between. CDR3 sequence reads: CASSPEGLYEQYF. The CDR3 DNA sequence: TGTGCCAGCTCACCAGAGGGGCTGTACGAGCAGTACTTC.

This clone appeared once. The genes are TRBV29-1 and TRBJ1-1; 9 nucleotides match TRBD1. The germline gives CDR1 SQVTM, CDR2 ANQGSEA. CDR3 length equals 13 residues. Trimming took 3 bases from V and 5 from J; bases not matched to a gene: 4. The CDR3 protein is CSVDSGQGTEAFF. CDR3 in DNA: TGCAGCGTTGATTCGGGACAGGGTACTGAAGCTTTCTTT.

This clone has just one count. CDR3 residues: CATTRGIYNEQFF. CDR3 nucleotides: TGTGCCACTACACGCGGGATCTACAATGAGCAGTTCTTC. The rearrangement joins TRBV19 to TRBJ2-1, with a weak D call TRBD2 (6 bases). This CDR3 is built from 13 residues. The V gene's germline CDR1 is LNHDA and CDR2 SQIVND (reference sequence). The ends were cut back, 10 bases at V and 3 bases at J, with 13 bases in the middle.

The rearrangement joins TRBV9 to TRBJ2-1; TRBD2 agrees at 11 bases. The germline V gene encodes CDR1 SGDLS and CDR2 YYNGEE. The CDR3 runs to 18 residues. The V segment lost 1 base and the J segment 5 bases; nucleotides outside the gene matches: 11. Written as DNA, the CDR3 is TGTGCCAGCAGCGTACAAGGGGCTGGGACTAGCGGCAACAATGAGCAGTTCTTC. This sequence encodes CASSVQGAGTSGNNEQFF.

There are many counts of this clone. The chain carries TRBV29-1 and TRBJ2-2; D unresolved. V lost 8 bases and J lost 3, with 10 bases in between. CDR1 and CDR2 (germline): SQVTM, ANQGSEA. CDR3 length: 12 amino acids. The DNA for the CDR3 is TGCAGCTCCTCGGGCTACACCGGGGAGCTGTTTTTT. Amino acid sequence: CSSSGYTGELFF.

The chain carries TRBV6-5 and TRBJ2-2, with 12 positions matching TRBD2. J was trimmed by 7 bases and V by 8 bases; bases with no gene match: 8. Germline assignment: CDR1 MNHEY and CDR2 SVGAGI. This CDR3 comprises 15 residues. The CDR3 DNA reads TGTGCCAGCGGTCTAGCGGGAGGGCCGAACGGGGAGCTGTTTTTT. Translating it yields CASGLAGGPNGELFF.

The chain combines TRBV5-1 with TRBJ1-6; D not resolved. The CDR3 has 13 amino acids. Germline CDR1 reads SGHRS; CDR2 reads YFSETQ. V lost 6 bases, J lost 10 bases, and 14 bases lay in between. In DNA, the CDR3 is TGCGCCAGCATGGTCACAGCCGGATCACCCCTCCACTTT. Translated, it gives CASMVTAGSPLHF.

The chain links TRBV7-8 to TRBJ1-3, with a weak D call TRBD1 (6 bases). The CDR3 sequence is 15 residues long. Germline-derived CDR1 and CDR2 are SGHVS and FQNEAQ. V was shortened by 1 base and J by 2 bases, with 9 bases between the two germline ends. The CDR3 sequence is CASSLEPGAGNTIYF. The CDR3 DNA sequence: TGTGCCAGCAGCTTAGAGCCAGGGGCTGGAAACACCATATATTTT.